Listed here are 7 T cell receptor beta chains from one sample, sequenced in a study of blood T cell repertoires in COVID-19. Only in-frame clones appear in the TCRdb table, and some are missing; sequencing was by immunoSEQ multiplex PCR. The sample holds under 250,000 clones, 80% seen once. Source material: PBMCs or T cells enriched from blood (not recorded which). The receptors were gathered from a man younger than 40 with acute COVID-19.

In its sample, this clone was seen a few times. This chain links TRBV19 with TRBJ1-5; 7 bases agree with TRBD1. Losses at the gene ends were 6 bases for V and 3 bases for J; bases not matched to a gene: 8. Per germline, CDR1 LNHDA and CDR2 SQIVND (reference sequence). The CDR3 length is 15 residues. DNA for the CDR3: TGTGCCAGTAGCCCAGGGGGGCATCTCAATCAGCCCCAGCATTTT. It yields the protein CASSPGGHLNQPQHF.

The chain joins TRBV9 to TRBJ2-1, with TRBD2 as a possible D gene (7 bases). V lost 0 bases and J 2 bases, leaving 18 bases between the germline ends. The CDR3 is 18 residues long. Germline lookup yields CDR1 SGDLS and CDR2 YYNGEE. CDR3 nucleotides: TGTGCCAGCAGCGTAGAGGGGAGGGGGGGCCCTACCTACAATGAGCAGTTCTTC. Protein product: CASSVEGRGGPTYNEQFF.

This clone was picked up one time. The rearrangement links TRBV7-9 to TRBJ1-2, with D perhaps TRBD1 (6 bases). V was clipped by 0 bases and J by 6 bases, with 17 bases between them. Germline values: CDR1 SEHNR, CDR2 FQNEAQ (reference sequence). CDR3 size: 16 residues. For the CDR3, the DNA is TGTGCCAGCAGCTTAGCAGTGGCGGGGGGCTACCATGGCTACACCTTC. Protein sequence: CASSLAVAGGYHGYTF.

This rearrangement joins TRBV27 to TRBJ1-1; D possibly corresponds to TRBD1 (6 bases). The V gene lost 5 bases and the J gene lost 12 bases, with 19 bases spanning the gap. The CDR3 sequence is 13 residues long. Looked up from germline, CDR1 is MNHEY and CDR2 is SMNVEV (reference sequence). In DNA form, the CDR3 reads TGTGCCAGCAGTCCGAGCGGACAGTATAGATCTTTCTTT. It specifies CASSPSGQYRSFF.

This CDR3 is CASSQGQLNEKLFF. The CDR3, as DNA: TGTGCCAGCAGCCAAGGACAGCTTAATGAAAAACTGTTTTTT. The chain couples TRBV5-5 to TRBJ1-4; a weak D match, TRBD1 (6 bases). Trimming removed 4 bases at V and 4 bases at J, with 11 bases between. From germline, CDR1 is SGHKS and CDR2 YYEKEE (reference sequence). The CDR3 runs 14 residues.

The V and J genes are TRBV10-2 and TRBJ1-4; D gene unclear. The V end was cut by 6 bases, the J end by 5 bases, with 19 bases between. Per germline, CDR1 WSHSY and CDR2 SAAADI. This CDR3 is built from 16 residues. Here the CDR3 DNA reads TGCGCCAGCAGCAACCCAGTCAGTCCGACAAATGAAAAACTGTTTTTT. As protein: CASSNPVSPTNEKLFF.

The rearrangement joins TRBV6-1 to TRBJ2-3; 10 nucleotides match TRBD2. Germline loops: CDR1 MNHNS, CDR2 SASEGT. The CDR3 totals 17 residues. J lost 2 bases, V lost 1 base, and 6 bases had no gene match. CDR3 bases: TGTGCCAGCAGTGAAGAGGGACTAGCGCGATACACAGATACGCAGTATTTT. Its translation is CASSEEGLARYTDTQYF.